Given below is one T cell receptor beta chain in context. The table came from immunoSEQ multiplex PCR; TCRdb's copy has only in-frame clones and leaves some out. The table records 210,000 or so clones, more than 70% of them present only once. The participants were between roughly 18 and 89 years old and came from some 25 US areas. This sample stems from a study of blood T cell repertoires in COVID-19. In germline, CDR1 is MNHEY, CDR2 SVGAGI. CDR3 length: 12 amino acids. Deletions cut 6 bases from V and 5 bases from J, with 8 bases between. The sequenced material came from PBMCs or T cells enriched from blood (not recorded which). This chain links TRBV6-5 with TRBJ1-3; D is ambiguous. This TCR derives from a man aged 25-45 years with acute COVID-19. The CDR3 loop reads CASRSVRNTIYF. CDR3 bases: TGTGCCAGCAGGTCGGTTCGAAACACCATATATTTT.